This T cell receptor (beta chain) was recorded in a study of blood T cell repertoires in COVID-19. From germline, CDR1 is SQVTM and CDR2 ANQGSEA. Trimming cost V 5 bases and J 5 bases; bases outside gene matches: 3. The CDR3 spans 12 residues. Repertoires were generated with immunoSEQ multiplex PCR, while TCRdb's copy carries only in-frame clones and drops some. The sample has about 160,000 clones, approximately 86% seen once. This sequence joins TRBV29-1 and TRBJ1-1, with 9 bases lining up with TRBD1. The sample taken for sequencing was peripheral blood. This TCR was recovered from a man between 65 and 80 years old with acute or convalescent COVID-19. CDR3 DNA sequence: TGCAGCGTTTACAGGGGGCGGACTGAAGCTTTCTTT. It is translated as CSVYRGRTEAFF.